Presented here are 6 T cell receptor beta chains from one specimen sequenced in a study of blood T cell repertoires in COVID-19. Generated by immunoSEQ multiplex PCR, the TCRdb table keeps only in-frame clones and is missing some. Here the sample spans approximately 260,000 clones, 75% to 90% being singletons. Input material: peripheral blood. These receptors were collected from a woman between 40 and 55 years old with acute or convalescent COVID-19.

The sample holds one count of this clone. V usage is TRBV15 and J usage is TRBJ1-1, with TRBD1 identical over 7 bases. Germline values: CDR1 LNHNV, CDR2 YYDKDF (reference sequence). Losses at the gene ends were 6 bases for V and 1 base for J; bases not matched to a gene: 8. The CDR3 is 15 residues long. The CDR3 loop is CATRKQGQENTEAFF. CDR3 sequence (DNA): TGTGCCACCAGGAAACAGGGGCAGGAGAACACTGAAGCTTTCTTT.

V is TRBV6-5 and J is TRBJ2-5; 7 bases align to TRBD1. Per germline, CDR1 MNHEY and CDR2 SVGAGI. The CDR3 is 14 residues long. J gave up 4 bases and V 4 bases, and 6 bases lay outside the gene matches. CDR3 in DNA: TGTGCCAGCAGTTTTGGGACAGCTTCAGAGACCCAGTACTTC. It yields the protein CASSFGTASETQYF.

The chain links TRBV27 to TRBJ2-5; 7 nucleotides agree with TRBD2. This CDR3 is 14 amino acids long. Germline CDR1 MNHEY, CDR2 SMNVEV (reference sequence). V lost 4 bases to trimming and J lost 0 bases; unmatched junction nucleotides: 2. In DNA form, the CDR3 reads TGTGCCAGCAGTTACCTAGCGGACCAAGAGACCCAGTACTTC. This translates into CASSYLADQETQYF.

This chain uses TRBV3-1 (or the pseudogene TRBV3-2) with TRBJ2-2; weak D call: TRBD2 (5 bases). This CDR3 is 12 amino acids long. V lost 7 bases and J 5 bases, leaving 8 bases between the germline ends. Germline CDR1 reads LGHDT; CDR2 reads YNNKEL (reference sequence). CDR3 protein: CASIGVTGELFF. The DNA for the CDR3 is TGTGCCAGCATCGGGGTTACCGGGGAGCTGTTTTTT.

This chain uses TRBV14 with TRBJ2-5; D may be TRBD1 (6 bases). Germline CDR1 and CDR2: SGHDN and FVKESK. CDR3 size: 17 residues. Trimming took off 1 base at V and 5 bases at J, with 20 bases between the two ends. DNA of the CDR3: TGTGCCAGCAGCCAAGTAATTGGGGGCGATTTAATCGAGACCCAGTACTTC. Amino acid sequence: CASSQVIGGDLIETQYF.

The gene calls are TRBV7-8 and TRBJ1-5; the D is unclear. Trimming pared 4 bases from V and 0 bases from J, leaving 16 bases between. Germline assignment: CDR1 SGHVS and CDR2 FQNEAQ. This CDR3 has 17 amino acids. CDR3 amino acids: CASSSYSLTVSNQPQHF. CDR3 nucleotide sequence: TGTGCCAGCAGCTCATATTCCCTCACAGTTAGCAATCAGCCCCAGCATTTT. The variable domain in full, with the rest retrieved from reference TRBV7-8 and TRBJ1-5, is GAGVSQSPRYKVAKRGQDVALRCDPISGHVSLFWYQQALGQGPEFLTYFQNEAQLDKSGLPSDRFFAERPEGSVSTLKIQRTQQEDSAVYLCASSSYSLTVSNQPQHFGDGTRLSIL.